What follows are 25 T cell receptor beta chains derived from one specimen sequenced in a study of T-cell reconstitution after alpha-beta-depleted transplantation in children. Unique molecular identifiers were used in preparing the TCRbeta library. TCRdb re-called the PCR reads through MiXCR, storing one row per CDR3 protein. There are around 200,000 distinct CDR3 sequences in the sample; 8.5% to 10% occur only once, and 5% to 7% lies in the top ten. The material was PBMCs from the stem cell graft donor, obtained from the stem cell graft. The receptors were sampled from a human donor who donated a stem cell graft to a child with acute lymphoblastic leukemia.

CDR3 sequence: CASSIQGLPNYGYTF. In nucleotides, the CDR3 is TGTGCCAGTAGCATACAGGGTCTGCCTAACTATGGCTACACCTTC. The V and J genes are TRBV6-1 and TRBJ1-2; a weak D match, TRBD1 (6 bases). Germline V lookup: CDR1 MNHNS, CDR2 SASEGT. The CDR3 runs 15 residues. The germline V and J ends were trimmed by 9 bases and 0 bases, with 17 bases remaining between them.

This clonotype has a count of ten or more. The chain joins TRBV29-1 to TRBJ1-1; D call uncertain. V was pared by 4 bases and J by 1 base, with 13 bases between. Germline V lookup: CDR1 SQVTM, CDR2 ANQGSEA. CDR3 length: 14 residues. CDR3 in amino acids: CSVGSLLANTEAFF. CDR3 in DNA: TGCAGCGTTGGAAGTCTGCTCGCGAACACTGAAGCTTTCTTT. The complete variable domain, with remaining parts taken from reference TRBV29-1 and TRBJ1-1, reads SAVISQKPSRDICQRGTSLTIQCQVDSQVTMMFWYRQQPGQSLTLIATANQGSEATYESGFVIDKFPISRPNLTFSTLTVSNMSPEDSSIYLCSVGSLLANTEAFFGQGTRLTVV.

This chain connects TRBV3-1 to TRBJ2-7; perhaps TRBD2 as D (5 bases). The germline gives CDR1 LGHDT, CDR2 YNNKEL (reference sequence). This CDR3 spans 13 amino acids. V lost 1 base, J lost 7 bases, and 11 bases lay in between. CDR3 amino acids: CASSQVEGYEQYF. The CDR3 coding sequence is TGTGCCAGCAGCCAAGTCGAGGGTTATGAGCAGTACTTC.

This clonotype was detected ten times or more. The chain joins TRBV7-6 to TRBJ2-2; D perhaps matches TRBD2 (5 bases). The CDR3 totals 15 residues. The germline gives CDR1 SGHVS, CDR2 FNYEAQ. V lost 4 bases to trimming and J lost 3 bases, with 12 bases between them. CDR3 nucleotide sequence: TGTGCCAGCAGCTCGAGCGGTCGTTACACCGGGGAGCTGTTTTTT. Translating gives CASSSSGRYTGELFF.

In this sample, this clonotype turned up a few times. CDR3 residues: CASSHRTEETQYF. The CDR3 DNA follows: TGTGCCAGCAGCCACAGGACCGAAGAGACCCAGTACTTC. The rearrangement joins TRBV5-4 to TRBJ2-5, with D possibly being TRBD1 (5 bases). Trimming shortened V by 4 bases and J by 3 bases, and 10 bases separated the two germline ends. The V gene's germline CDR1 is SGHNT and CDR2 YYREEE (reference sequence). This CDR3 is built from 13 residues.

The rearrangement links TRBV5-1 to TRBJ2-1; 11 bases line up with TRBD2. Germline CDR1 reads SGHRS; CDR2 reads YFSETQ. J gave up 6 bases and V 5 bases, and 4 bases lay outside the gene matches. The CDR3 loop spans 14 amino acids. Written as DNA, the CDR3 is TGCGCCAGCAGACTAGCGGGGGAATTCAATGAGCAGTTCTTC. Its protein is CASRLAGEFNEQFF.

This clonotype showed up many times. The CDR3 loop is CSANSGGASKYF. As DNA, the CDR3 is TGCAGTGCTAACTCAGGTGGGGCTAGCAAGTATTTT. V gene TRBV20-1 combines with J gene TRBJ2-3; either TRBD1 or TRBD2 may supply D (5 bases each). CDR1 DFQATT and CDR2 SNEGSKA come from the germline V gene (reference sequence). The CDR3 spans 12 residues. Deletions cut 4 bases from V and 13 bases from J, with 18 bases between.

This clonotype was counted ten times or more. V usage is TRBV27 and J usage is TRBJ2-2; TRBD1 agrees at 9 bases. There are 16 residues in the CDR3. Germline-derived CDR1 and CDR2 are MNHEY and SMNVEV (reference sequence). V shed 6 bases and J 6 bases; nucleotides not matched to a gene: 11. CDR3 amino acids: CASRRTGTGHSGELFF. In nucleotides, the CDR3 is TGTGCCAGCAGACGTACCGGGACAGGGCACTCCGGGGAGCTGTTTTTT.

This clonotype occurred many times. The genes are TRBV6-1 and TRBJ2-1, with D possibly TRBD2 on 5 matching bases. Germline CDR1 reads MNHNS; CDR2 reads SASEGT. V lost 6 bases to trimming and J lost 8 bases, with 11 bases between them. The CDR3 covers 12 residues. The CDR3, as DNA: TGTGCCAGCAGCCGGGGTTTGGATGAGCAGTTCTTC. The encoded protein is CASSRGLDEQFF.

This sequence joins TRBV6-5 and TRBJ2-7; 11 bases agree with TRBD1. V dropped 2 bases and J dropped 5; count of bases not matched to a gene: 5. The CDR3 covers 15 residues. Germline CDR1 MNHEY, CDR2 SVGAGI. CDR3 protein: CASSYLRTGGHEQYF. The CDR3 nucleotides read TGTGCCAGCAGTTACCTGCGGACAGGGGGCCACGAGCAGTACTTC.

This sequence joins TRBV2 and TRBJ2-7; TRBD2 is a possible D gene (6 bases). The germline V and J ends were trimmed by 7 bases and 5 bases, with 15 bases remaining between them. The CDR3 length is 13 residues. Germline values: CDR1 SNHLY, CDR2 FYNNEI. The DNA for the CDR3 is TGTGCCAGCACCGACGGTTGGGGGGACGAGCAGTACTTC. Amino acid sequence: CASTDGWGDEQYF.

Worth noting for this clonotype: A much larger clone lies one base from this, so it may be a read error. The chain combines TRBV10-3 with TRBJ2-7; a weak D match, TRBD2 (6 bases). The CDR3 runs 13 residues. From germline, CDR1 is ENHRY and CDR2 SYGVKD. CDR3 bases: TGTGCCATCAACGGAGGGTCCACCTACCAGCAGTACTTC. It specifies CAINGGSTYQQYF.

This clonotype came up a few times. CDR3 in amino acids: CASSLTVGTEAFF. CDR3 DNA: TGTGCCAGCAGCCTGACCGTGGGCACTGAAGCTTTCTTT. The rearrangement uses TRBV12-3 or TRBV12-4 and TRBJ1-1, with D uncertain. The CDR3 loop spans 13 amino acids. With 6 bases removed from V and 4 bases from J, the gap between germline ends came to 12 bases.

This clonotype has more than one count but fewer than ten. This chain uses TRBV20-1 with TRBJ2-3; D gene uncertain. V was pared by 5 bases and J by 0 bases, with 9 bases between. The germline CDR1 and CDR2 sequences are DFQATT and SNEGSKA (reference sequence). The CDR3 runs 13 residues. The CDR3 loop reads CSAVVFSTDTQYF. The DNA of the CDR3 is TGCAGTGCTGTAGTCTTTAGCACAGATACGCAGTATTTT.

This clonotype was detected many times. The CDR3 DNA follows: TGTGCCAGCAGCCAGCAACAGGGGTCGGCTTTCTTT. This codes for CASSQQQGSAFF. The chain joins TRBV3-1 to TRBJ1-1; 7 bases map to TRBD1. The CDR3 is made up of 12 amino acids. V trimming: 3 bases; J trimming: 11 bases; junction bases outside the gene matches: 6. The germline CDR1 and CDR2 sequences are LGHDT and YNNKEL (reference sequence).

This clonotype was detected ten times or more. This rearrangement joins TRBV7-2 to TRBJ1-2; D perhaps matches TRBD1 (6 bases). The CDR3 spans 14 residues. Trimming pared 5 bases from V and 6 bases from J, leaving 16 bases between. Germline loops: CDR1 SGHTA, CDR2 FQGNSA. This chain's CDR3 is CASSPGSGVNGYTF. The CDR3 DNA follows: TGTGCCAGCAGCCCTGGTTCAGGGGTCAATGGCTACACCTTC.

The V and J genes are TRBV5-4 and TRBJ1-1; D not resolved. V shed 4 bases and J shed 1 base, with 8 bases lying between them. This CDR3 is built from 13 residues. Germline CDR1 reads SGHNT; CDR2 reads YYREEE (reference sequence). CDR3 sequence reads: CASSIEPNTEAFF. As DNA, the CDR3 is TGTGCCAGCAGCATTGAACCGAACACTGAAGCTTTCTTT.

V and J are TRBV24-1 and TRBJ1-2, with D hard to call. In germline, CDR1 is KGHDR, CDR2 SFDVKD. V was trimmed by 4 bases and J by 7 bases, leaving 6 bases between them. This CDR3 is 11 amino acids long. Here the CDR3 DNA reads TGTGCCACCAGTGAGGGGAGTGGCTACACCTTC. Translated: CATSEGSGYTF.

This clonotype was observed a few times. The V and J genes are TRBV10-3 and TRBJ1-2, with D possibly being TRBD1 (5 bases). In germline, CDR1 is ENHRY, CDR2 SYGVKD. The CDR3 loop spans 13 amino acids. V was clipped by 9 bases and J by 0 bases, with 11 bases between them. The CDR3 DNA reads TGTGCCATAAGCCGGGGCGCTAACTATGGCTACACCTTC. As protein: CAISRGANYGYTF.

In this sample, this clonotype turned up many times. As DNA, the CDR3 is TGTGCCAGTAGATTACCTGGGACCGCGAATCAGCCCCAGCATTTT. This translates into CASRLPGTANQPQHF. The chain uses TRBV6-5 and TRBJ1-5; D perhaps matches TRBD1 (5 bases). The CDR3 has 15 residues. Germline CDR1 MNHEY, CDR2 SVGAGI. V lost 9 bases to trimming and J lost 4 bases, with 19 bases between them.

The gene calls are TRBV30 and TRBJ2-5; 10 positions agree with TRBD2. Germline V CDR1 and CDR2: GTSNPN, SVGIG (reference sequence). With 3 bases clipped from V and 5 bases from J, the junction kept 6 bases outside the gene matches. CDR3 length: 14 amino acids. In DNA, the CDR3 is TGTGCCTGGAGAGCGGGGGGGCCCCGGGAGACCCAGTACTTC. Its protein is CAWRAGGPRETQYF.

In this sample, this clonotype turned up many times. This rearrangement joins TRBV27 to TRBJ2-7; 8 nucleotides line up with TRBD2. The J segment lost 0 bases and the V segment lost 7 bases, leaving 11 bases of the junction unmatched. Germline V gives CDR1 MNHEY, CDR2 SMNVEV (reference sequence). There are 16 residues in the CDR3. In nucleotides, the CDR3 is TGTGCCAGCAAGCCTAGCGGGTGGGCCACCTCCTACGAGCAGTACTTC. As protein: CASKPSGWATSYEQYF.

This clonotype occurred many times. The gene calls are TRBV9 and TRBJ2-5; 8 bases fit TRBD2. The CDR3 consists of 15 residues. V lost 0 bases and J lost 2; bases outside the gene matches: 3. Germline assignment: CDR1 SGDLS and CDR2 YYNGEE. This chain's CDR3 is CASSVGRGGQETQYF. CDR3 nucleotide sequence: TGTGCCAGCAGCGTAGGCCGGGGGGGGCAAGAGACCCAGTACTTC.

This clonotype was counted ten times or more. Compared with germline, one end of the junction differs, possibly owing to a read error. This chain uses TRBV5-1 with TRBJ2-1; 7 positions agree with TRBD1. Germline V gene data show CDR1 as SGHRS and CDR2 as YFSETQ. CDR3 length equals 14 residues. Written as DNA, the CDR3 is TGTGCCAGCAGCTTACAGGGGACCTACAATGAGCAGTTCTTC. Protein: CASSLQGTYNEQFF.

For the CDR3, the DNA is TGCAGCGTTGGTCCGGGGTCAGATACGCAGTATTTT. As protein: CSVGPGSDTQYF. The gene calls are TRBV29-1 and TRBJ2-3; D possibly corresponds to TRBD2 (5 bases). The CDR3 has 12 residues. Trimming cost V 4 bases and J 4 bases, with 9 bases left between them. Germline assignment: CDR1 SQVTM and CDR2 ANQGSEA.